Each of the 16 T cell receptor beta chains below was sequenced from the same sample in a study of siplizumab effects on memory and regulatory T cells. Here immunoSEQ multiplex PCR was the method, and the copy in TCRdb shows in-frame clones only, minus some. This table holds 120,000 or so clones, just under 95% found once. The source material was CD4+ T cells sorted from blood. The receptors derive from a human donor in good health.

This rearrangement joins TRBV7-9 to TRBJ2-1, with no clear D. CDR1 is SEHNR, CDR2 FQNEAQ, per germline (reference sequence). Trimming took 11 bases from V and 2 from J, leaving 16 bases between them. The CDR3 runs 14 residues. The CDR3 protein is CALMDGSPYNEQFF. CDR3 nucleotide sequence: TGTGCCTTAATGGACGGTTCCCCCTACAATGAGCAGTTCTTC.

The chain carries TRBV11-2 and TRBJ1-2, with 10 nucleotides matching TRBD1. The V gene's germline CDR1 is SGHAT and CDR2 FQNNGV. The CDR3 sequence is 16 residues long. The trim removed 4 bases at V and 4 bases at J, leaving 9 bases unmatched. The CDR3, as DNA: TGTGCCAGCAGCTCAGGCCGGGACAGGGGCTCCTATGGCTACACCTTC. Its translation is CASSSGRDRGSYGYTF. Based on the CDR3 plus reference TRBV11-2 and TRBJ1-2, the full variable domain is EAGVAQSPRYKIIEKRQSVAFWCNPISGHATLYWYQQILGQGPKLLIQFQNNGVVDDSQLPKDRFSAERLKGVDSTLKIQPAKLEDSAVYLCASSSGRDRGSYGYTFGSGTRLTVV.

The chain joins TRBV5-1 to TRBJ2-5; TRBD1 is a possible D gene (5 bases). Germline loops: CDR1 SGHRS, CDR2 YFSETQ. This CDR3 is 16 amino acids long. Between the trimmed V and J ends, which lost 0 bases and 1 base, there was a span of 13 bases. In DNA form, the CDR3 reads TGCGCCAGCAGCTTGGTGGTGGGGCCGCTCCAAGAGACCCAGTACTTC. Translation: CASSLVVGPLQETQYF.

The chain combines TRBV5-4 with TRBJ2-3; D remains ambiguous. Germline values: CDR1 SGHNT, CDR2 YYREEE (reference sequence). V was pared by 5 bases and J by 4 bases, with 17 bases between. This CDR3 comprises 15 residues. The CDR3 nucleotides are TGTGCCAGCAGTAAGGTGGGCCAGGTTGCAGATACGCAGTATTTT. This translates into CASSKVGQVADTQYF.

V usage is TRBV5-1 and J usage is TRBJ1-2; D is possibly TRBD1 (5 bases). The V end lost 4 bases, the J end lost 6 bases, and 16 bases lay between the germline ends. The germline V gene encodes CDR1 SGHRS and CDR2 YFSETQ. The CDR3 has 14 residues. CDR3 nucleotides: TGCGCCAGCAGCATGCCGGGACCACAAGATGGCTACACCTTC. Its translation: CASSMPGPQDGYTF.

Only one count was recorded for this clone. The chain has TRBV19 and TRBJ1-2; 9 bases are shared with TRBD1. CDR3 size: 14 residues. Trimming took 9 bases from V and 4 from J; bases not matched to a gene: 9. Germline V gene data show CDR1 as LNHDA and CDR2 as SQIVND (reference sequence). The CDR3 is CASVTTGGTYGYTF. CDR3 nucleotides: TGTGCCAGCGTGACGACAGGGGGGACCTATGGCTACACCTTC.

The chain is built from TRBV27 and TRBJ2-7; D assignment may be TRBD1 or TRBD2 (5 bases each). V dropped 6 bases and J dropped 4 bases, with 25 bases sitting between them. The CDR3 covers 17 residues. Germline assignment: CDR1 MNHEY and CDR2 SMNVEV (reference sequence). DNA for the CDR3: TGTGCCAGCAGCCCCGGGACCGTGGATTTTCTTGGGTACGAGCAGTACTTC. This gives the protein CASSPGTVDFLGYEQYF.

J is TRBJ2-1 and V is TRBV29-1; 7 nucleotides align to TRBD1. Germline-derived CDR1 and CDR2 are SQVTM and ANQGSEA. The J segment lost 4 bases and the V segment lost 6 bases, leaving 9 bases of the junction unmatched. This CDR3 contains 14 residues. The CDR3: CSVTPGQRYNEQFF. For the CDR3, the DNA is TGCAGCGTCACTCCGGGACAGCGTTACAATGAGCAGTTCTTC.

This rearrangement joins TRBV30 to TRBJ2-7, with D unresolved. Germline V gives CDR1 GTSNPN, CDR2 SVGIG (reference sequence). The CDR3 is 12 amino acids. CDR3 sequence: CAGEALGREQYF. CDR3 coding DNA: TGTGCTGGAGAAGCATTGGGTAGGGAGCAGTACTTC. Full variable domain (remainder filled in from reference TRBV30 and TRBJ2-7): SQTIHQWPATLVQPVGSPLSLECTVEGTSNPNLYWYRQAAGRGLQLLFYSVGIGQISSEVPQNLSASRPQDRQFILSSKKLLLSDSGFYLCAGEALGREQYFGPGTRLTVT.

This sequence joins TRBV7-7 and TRBJ2-1, with 16 bases fitting TRBD2. Germline trimming cut 5 bases from V and 1 base from J; bases unmatched to any gene: 11. CDR3 length: 20 amino acids. CDR1 is SSHAT and CDR2 is FNYEAQ in the germline V gene (reference sequence). The CDR3 loop reads CASSPSPGLAGGSSYNEQFF. CDR3 bases: TGTGCCAGCAGCCCCTCTCCGGGACTAGCGGGGGGGTCTTCCTACAATGAGCAGTTCTTC.

This chain links TRBV5-1 with TRBJ2-1; D not resolved. Trimming took off 2 bases at V and 0 bases at J, with 9 bases between the two ends. The germline V gene encodes CDR1 SGHRS and CDR2 YFSETQ. CDR3 size: 15 residues. CDR3 in amino acids: CASSLVWGSYNEQFF. CDR3 DNA: TGCGCCAGCAGCTTAGTTTGGGGCTCCTACAATGAGCAGTTCTTC.

The gene calls are TRBV11-1 and TRBJ2-3; TRBD2 agrees at 7 bases. The CDR3 extends over 15 amino acids. The trim removed 8 bases at V and 2 bases at J, leaving 10 bases unmatched. CDR1 SGHAT and CDR2 FQDESV come from the germline V gene (reference sequence). This CDR3 reads CASALGRGNTDTQYF. In DNA, the CDR3 is TGTGCCAGCGCCTTGGGGAGGGGAAACACAGATACGCAGTATTTT.

This sequence joins TRBV15 and TRBJ1-2, with TRBD1 identical over 10 bases. CDR1 is LNHNV and CDR2 is YYDKDF in the germline V gene (reference sequence). CDR3 length equals 14 residues. Germline trimming cut 5 bases from V and 7 bases from J; bases unmatched to any gene: 7. The chain's CDR3 is CATSARRTGGGYTF. CDR3 coding DNA: TGTGCCACCAGCGCCCGGAGGACAGGGGGTGGCTACACCTTC.

In this sample, this clone turned up once. The V call is TRBV7-9, the J call TRBJ2-3; 14 bases map to TRBD2. This CDR3 has 16 amino acids. V trimming: 4 bases; J trimming: 4 bases; junction bases outside the gene matches: 4. CDR1 and CDR2 (germline): SEHNR, FQNEAQ (reference sequence). The CDR3: CASSSRLAGGADTQYF. CDR3 sequence (DNA): TGTGCCAGCAGCTCCCGACTAGCGGGAGGGGCAGATACGCAGTATTTT.

V gene TRBV27 combines with J gene TRBJ2-3; no clear D. V lost 6 bases and J lost 2, with 12 bases in between. This CDR3 spans 14 amino acids. Germline lookup yields CDR1 MNHEY and CDR2 SMNVEV (reference sequence). CDR3 nucleotide sequence: TGTGCCAGCAGCAAAGAATATTCCACAGATACGCAGTATTTT. As protein: CASSKEYSTDTQYF.

This clone showed up just once. A clone one base away is much larger, so this may be a read error. In the same sample, other DNA sequences code for this CDR3. V gene TRBV5-8 combines with J gene TRBJ2-3, with D possibly called TRBD1 or TRBD2 (5 bases each). The CDR3 contains 14 residues. Germline V gene data show CDR1 as SGHTS and CDR2 as YDEGEE. The CDR3 spells CASSFEGMRDTQYF. CDR3 nucleotides: TGCGCCAGCAGCTTTGAGGGGATGAGAGATACGCAGTATTTT.